The present T cell receptor (beta chain) was sequenced within a study of blood T cell repertoires in COVID-19. Overall study context: COVID-19 samples collected from the United States, Italy and Spain covered acute and convalescent phases.

Per the original methods: Amplification from reference gene primers served as the basis for estimated nucleated cell counts. This table comes from immunoSEQ multiplex PCR, and its TCRdb copy is limited to in-frame clones, with some not included. That table furnishes V, J and clone size, whereas the DNA furnished D and trimming. The profile covers about 250,000 clones, with roughly 80% appearing a single time and 4.5% to 5% taken by the ten largest. This CDR3 region has 14 residues. V lost 6 bases and J lost 7, with 15 bases in between. CDR1 is WSHSY, CDR2 SAAADI, per germline. Sequencing used peripheral blood. This TCR came from a woman at least 80 years old with active or convalescent COVID-19. The V call is TRBV10-2, the J call TRBJ1-4, with no clear D. The CDR3 sequence: CASSLVVSGEKLFF. In DNA, the CDR3 is TGCGCCAGCAGCCTCGTGGTAAGCGGTGAAAAACTGTTTTTT.